The 30 T cell receptor beta chains below all came from one sample that was sequenced in a study of PD-1 blockade in classical Hodgkin lymphoma. Libraries were prepared by immunoSEQ multiplex PCR; TCRdb keeps only in-frame clonotypes and omits some of them. This repertoire shows over 25,000 clones, around 73% found once; its top ten account for roughly a third. The patients all showed relapse after autologous stem cell transplantation, while their brentuximab vedotin exposure varied. Sequencing used peripheral blood mononuclear cells (PBMCs), obtained before the second cycle of nivolumab. The receptors stem from a human donor with classical Hodgkin lymphoma.

The V and J genes are TRBV10-3 and TRBJ1-6; 7 nucleotides align to TRBD1. Germline V gene lookup returns CDR1 ENHRY and CDR2 SYGVKD. With 10 bases clipped from V and 2 bases from J, the junction kept 8 bases outside the gene matches. This CDR3 has 15 amino acids. The CDR3 loop reads CATGLGGAYNSPLHF. For the CDR3, the DNA is TGTGCCACCGGTCTAGGGGGCGCCTATAATTCACCCCTCCACTTT.

This rearrangement joins TRBV7-2 to TRBJ2-7; D is unclear. Germline values: CDR1 SGHTA, CDR2 FQGNSA. CDR3 length: 13 amino acids. V gave up 5 bases and J gave up 0 bases, with 8 bases separating them. CDR3 region: CASSASVSYEQYF. CDR3 in DNA: TGTGCCAGCAGCGCCAGCGTCTCCTACGAGCAGTACTTC.

This chain uses TRBV28 with TRBJ2-5; 11 nucleotides agree with TRBD1. From germline, CDR1 is MDHEN and CDR2 SYDVKM. This CDR3 contains 14 residues. J was trimmed by 4 bases and V by 5 bases; bases with no gene match: 3. The CDR3 nucleotides read TGTGCCAGCAGTGGACAGGGGGCGCGAGAGACCCAGTACTTC. Translation gives CASSGQGARETQYF.

The genes are TRBV23-1 and TRBJ2-1, with 11 bases fitting TRBD2. TRBV23-1 is identified as an open reading frame with a role that is uncertain. There are 16 residues in the CDR3. J gave up 5 bases and V 2 bases, and 5 bases lay outside the gene matches. This chain's CDR3 is CASSQVVLAGDNEQFF. DNA of the CDR3: TGCGCCAGCAGTCAAGTAGTACTAGCGGGGGACAATGAGCAGTTCTTC.

The chain joins TRBV5-3 to TRBJ2-7, with 7 bases aligning to TRBD1. TRBV5-3 counts as an open reading frame of uncertain function. With 4 bases clipped from V and 2 bases from J, the junction kept 6 bases outside the gene matches. The CDR3 is made up of 14 amino acids. CDR3 in DNA: TGTGCCAGAAGCACATGGGACAGCGCCTACGAGCAGTACTTC. Its protein product is CARSTWDSAYEQYF.

The genes are TRBV19 and TRBJ2-5, with 9 bases that match TRBD2. From germline, CDR1 is LNHDA and CDR2 SQIVND (reference sequence). The CDR3 is 14 residues long. J lost 2 bases, V lost 4 bases, and 2 bases had no gene match. The CDR3 loop is CASSTLAGQETQYF. In DNA, the CDR3 is TGTGCCAGTAGTACCCTAGCGGGGCAAGAGACCCAGTACTTC.

The rearrangement links TRBV6-5 to TRBJ2-7; a weak D match, TRBD1 (5 bases). The CDR3 totals 13 residues. V lost 2 bases and J 2 bases, leaving 7 bases between the germline ends. Per the germline V gene, CDR1 is MNHEY and CDR2 is SVGAGI. CDR3 protein: CASSYGAAYEQYF. The CDR3 DNA reads TGTGCCAGCAGTTACGGGGCAGCCTACGAGCAGTACTTC.

V is TRBV5-1 and J is TRBJ2-5; D not resolved. CDR3 length equals 17 residues. The V gene's germline CDR1 is SGHRS and CDR2 YFSETQ. Trimming left V 0 bases short and J 2 bases short, with 17 bases between. The CDR3 region has the DNA TGCGCCAGCAGCTTGGGCGGAACGCAGCCAACGCAAGAGACCCAGTACTTC. This encodes CASSLGGTQPTQETQYF.

The CDR3 sequence is CASSLWDRGFTGELFF. In DNA, the CDR3 is TGCGCCAGCAGCTTGTGGGACAGGGGGTTCACCGGGGAGCTGTTTTTT. The chain employs TRBV5-1 and TRBJ2-2; TRBD1 agrees at 11 bases. The CDR3 has 16 amino acids. CDR1 is SGHRS and CDR2 is YFSETQ in the germline V gene. V shed 1 base and J 4 bases; nucleotides not matched to a gene: 3.

The V gene is TRBV6-5, the J gene TRBJ1-1; D ambiguous. Germline V gene lookup returns CDR1 MNHEY and CDR2 SVGAGI. V lost 6 bases and J lost 1, with 9 bases in between. There are 13 residues in the CDR3. The CDR3 reads CASRAYRNTEAFF. As DNA, the CDR3 is TGTGCCAGCAGAGCTTACAGGAACACTGAAGCTTTCTTT.

In DNA form, the CDR3 reads TGTGCCAGCAGTCCGGGACCGCAATCCTACGAGCAGTACTTC. Protein product: CASSPGPQSYEQYF. The rearrangement uses TRBV11-3 and TRBJ2-7; tentatively, D is TRBD1 or TRBD2 (5 bases each). This CDR3 is 14 amino acids long. With 6 bases removed from V and 1 base from J, the gap between germline ends came to 13 bases. Germline V gives CDR1 SGHNT, CDR2 YENEEA. The whole variable domain, remainder taken from reference TRBV11-3 and TRBJ2-7, is EAGVVQSPRYKIIEKKQPVAFWCNPISGHNTLYWYLQNLGQGPELLIRYENEEAVDDSQLPKDRFSAERLKGVDSTLKIQPAELGDSAVYLCASSPGPQSYEQYFGPGTRLTVT.

This rearrangement joins TRBV7-2 to TRBJ2-2, with D possibly being TRBD2 (6 bases). The germline V gene encodes CDR1 SGHTA and CDR2 FQGNSA. The CDR3 consists of 16 residues. Trimming removed 6 bases from V and 1 base from J, with 15 bases in between. The CDR3 DNA reads as TGTGCCAGCAGTCGAGGCCCCGGGGGGAACACCGGGGAGCTGTTTTTT. Encoded protein: CASSRGPGGNTGELFF.

The V gene is TRBV7-2, the J gene TRBJ2-1; TRBD2 might be the D (5 bases). The V and J ends lost 5 bases and 8 bases respectively, with 13 bases between them. The CDR3 is 13 amino acids. Per germline, CDR1 SGHTA and CDR2 FQGNSA. The CDR3 nucleotides are TGTGCCAGCAGCGGTAGCGCGGGCTATGAGCAGTTCTTC. Its translation: CASSGSAGYEQFF.

The gene calls are TRBV7-2 and TRBJ2-5, with TRBD1 matching over 7 bases. The CDR3 contains 13 residues. The germline gives CDR1 SGHTA, CDR2 FQGNSA. With 3 bases clipped from V and 4 bases from J, the junction kept 2 bases outside the gene matches. The CDR3 coding sequence is TGTGCCAGCAGCTTTTCAGGGGGAGAGACCCAGTACTTC. Translated, it gives CASSFSGGETQYF. Looking up the rest from reference TRBV7-2 and TRBJ2-5 gives the full variable domain: GAGVSQSPSNKVTEKGKDVELRCDPISGHTALYWYRQSLGQGLEFLIYFQGNSAPDKSGLPSDRFSAERTGGSVSTLTIQRTQQEDSAVYLCASSFSGGETQYFGPGTRLLVL.

The rearrangement uses TRBV25-1 and TRBJ2-3; 9 bases are shared with TRBD2. V dropped 8 bases and J dropped 4; count of bases not matched to a gene: 10. Germline values: CDR1 MGHDK, CDR2 SYGVNS. This CDR3 is built from 15 residues. Here the CDR3 DNA reads TGTGCCAGCCGAAGAACCGCGGGGGGGCCAGATACGCAGTATTTT. Residues: CASRRTAGGPDTQYF.

The chain couples TRBV11-3 to TRBJ1-3; D gene unclear. From germline, CDR1 is SGHNT and CDR2 YENEEA. The length of the CDR3 is 16 residues. Trimming removed 2 bases from V and 0 bases from J, with 11 bases in between. The CDR3 loop is CASSLFGGDSGNTIYF. The DNA of the CDR3 is TGTGCCAGCAGCTTATTCGGCGGGGACTCTGGAAACACCATATATTTT.

This chain uses TRBV10-1 with TRBJ2-6; D might be TRBD1 (6 bases). Trimming left V 5 bases short and J 5 bases short, with 19 bases between. The germline V gene has CDR1 WNHNN and CDR2 SYGVQD (reference sequence). The CDR3 has 17 amino acids. CDR3 nucleotides: TGCGCCAGCAGTAAGAGGACAGCACAAAGTCGGGCCAACGTCCTGACTTTC. Protein: CASSKRTAQSRANVLTF.

The chain is built from TRBV4-2 and TRBJ1-2; tentatively, D is TRBD1 (5 bases). V dropped 4 bases and J dropped 0 bases, with 18 bases sitting between them. The CDR3 is 17 residues long. Per the germline V gene, CDR1 is LGHNA and CDR2 is YNFKEQ. CDR3 sequence reads: CASSPPEGAIANYGYTF. For the CDR3, the DNA is TGTGCCAGCAGCCCCCCGGAAGGGGCCATAGCTAACTATGGCTACACCTTC.

The chain recombines TRBV18 with TRBJ1-2, with TRBD1 as a possible D gene (5 bases). Germline V gene data show CDR1 as KGHSH and CDR2 as LQKENI. V lost 1 base and J 0 bases, leaving 12 bases between the germline ends. The CDR3 is 16 residues long. As DNA, the CDR3 is TGTGCCAGCTCACCACAGCAGGGAACCACTAACTATGGCTACACCTTC. Protein sequence: CASSPQQGTTNYGYTF. The variable domain in full, with the rest retrieved from reference TRBV18 and TRBJ1-2, is NAGVMQNPRHLVRRRGQEARLRCSPMKGHSHVYWYRQLPEEGLKFMVYLQKENIIDESGMPKERFSAEFPKEGPSILRIQQVVRGDSAAYFCASSPQQGTTNYGYTFGSGTRLTVV.

This chain joins TRBV29-1 and TRBJ1-5; TRBD1 aligns across 7 bases. Germline CDR1 SQVTM, CDR2 ANQGSEA. CDR3 length equals 13 residues. The ends lost 7 bases at V and 1 base at J; junction bases unmatched: 4. The CDR3 nucleotides are TGCAGCGGGTCGACAGGGAGCAATCAGCCCCAGCATTTT. It specifies CSGSTGSNQPQHF. Complete variable domain (other parts from reference TRBV29-1 and TRBJ1-5): SAVISQKPSRDICQRGTSLTIQCQVDSQVTMMFWYRQQPGQSLTLIATANQGSEATYESGFVIDKFPISRPNLTFSTLTVSNMSPEDSSIYLCSGSTGSNQPQHFGDGTRLSIL.

The rearrangement links TRBV5-4 to TRBJ1-3, with D perhaps matching TRBD1 (5 bases). The CDR3 is made up of 13 amino acids. CDR1 SGHNT and CDR2 YYREEE come from the germline V gene (reference sequence). V was clipped by 4 bases and J by 4 bases, with 9 bases between them. CDR3 amino acids: CASSLQGGNTIYF. CDR3 nucleotides: TGTGCCAGCAGCCTCCAGGGAGGAAACACCATATATTTT.

CDR3 loop: CASSFVAWRNTEAFF. CDR3 bases: TGTGCCAGCAGCTTTGTCGCCTGGCGGAACACTGAAGCTTTCTTT. The chain links TRBV7-8 to TRBJ1-1; unclear D gene. The V end lost 3 bases, the J end lost 1 base, and 12 bases lay between the germline ends. Germline CDR1 SGHVS, CDR2 FQNEAQ. CDR3 length equals 15 residues.

This clone was picked up a small number of times. The CDR3 protein is CASSVLGSREQYF. The CDR3 region has the DNA TGTGCCAGCAGTGTGTTAGGGAGTCGCGAGCAGTACTTC. This chain links TRBV2 with TRBJ2-7; TRBD2 is a possible D gene (5 bases). The ends were cut back, 4 bases at V and 6 bases at J, with 13 bases in the middle. Per the germline V gene, CDR1 is SNHLY and CDR2 is FYNNEI. The CDR3 contains 13 residues. The full variable domain, rest sourced from reference TRBV2 and TRBJ2-7, is EPEVTQTPSHQVTQMGQEVILRCVPISNHLYFYWYRQILGQKVEFLVSFYNNEISEKSEIFDDQFSVERPDGSNFTLKIRSTKLEDSAMYFCASSVLGSREQYFGPGTRLTVT.

The chain carries TRBV18 and TRBJ1-5, with D maybe TRBD1 (6 bases). The germline V gene has CDR1 KGHSH and CDR2 LQKENI. The ends were cut back, 4 bases at V and 2 bases at J, with 12 bases in the middle. The CDR3 contains 15 residues. The CDR3 nucleotides read TGTGCCAGCTCACTCCAGGGGATGGGCAATCAGCCCCAGCATTTT. Residues: CASSLQGMGNQPQHF.

V usage is TRBV9 and J usage is TRBJ1-4; no reliable D call. Germline CDR1 SGDLS, CDR2 YYNGEE. Trimming took off 3 bases at V and 0 bases at J, with 6 bases between the two ends. This CDR3 has 14 amino acids. CDR3 nucleotide sequence: TGTGCCAGCAGCGCAACTCCAACTAATGAAAAACTGTTTTTT. Its protein is CASSATPTNEKLFF.

The rearrangement links TRBV10-2 to TRBJ2-2; 10 bases align to TRBD1. Germline values: CDR1 WSHSY, CDR2 SAAADI. V shed 2 bases, J shed 4 bases, and the junction held 4 bases outside the gene matches. There are 16 residues in the CDR3. CDR3 sequence (DNA): TGCGCCAGCAGTGAGGGGTGGACAGGGGGCACCGGGGAGCTGTTTTTT. It encodes CASSEGWTGGTGELFF.

The V and J genes are TRBV7-2 and TRBJ1-1, with TRBD1 matching over 7 bases. This CDR3 region has 13 residues. Germline-derived CDR1 and CDR2 are SGHTA and FQGNSA. V dropped 4 bases and J dropped 3; count of bases not matched to a gene: 2. CDR3 nucleotides: TGTGCCAGCAGCTCTCAGGGGGACACTGAAGCTTTCTTT. Protein sequence: CASSSQGDTEAFF.

This clone is medium-sized by share. V and J are TRBV30 and TRBJ2-2, with D maybe TRBD2 (7 bases). This CDR3 region has 20 residues. CDR1 GTSNPN and CDR2 SVGIG come from the germline V gene (reference sequence). V was trimmed by 8 bases and J by 2 bases, leaving 33 bases between them. CDR3 in amino acids: CAQRGGWPSGPHTNTGELFF. Written as DNA, the CDR3 is TGTGCCCAAAGGGGGGGGTGGCCTAGCGGTCCACACACTAACACCGGGGAGCTGTTTTTT.

The rearrangement joins TRBV5-1 to TRBJ2-6; TRBD2 is a possible D gene (6 bases). The CDR3 contains 15 residues. The germline gives CDR1 SGHRS, CDR2 YFSETQ. The V end lost 5 bases, the J end lost 0 bases, and 9 bases lay between the germline ends. CDR3 sequence reads: CASSAGISGANVLTF. For the CDR3, the DNA is TGCGCCAGCAGTGCGGGGATCTCTGGGGCCAACGTCCTGACTTTC.

This chain links TRBV11-3 with TRBJ1-1; a possible D gene is TRBD1 (5 bases). This CDR3 is 12 amino acids long. Trimming cost V 5 bases and J 4 bases, with 8 bases left between them. Germline V lookup: CDR1 SGHNT, CDR2 YENEEA. CDR3: CASSRGGTEAFF. CDR3 DNA: TGTGCCAGCAGCCGGGGGGGCACTGAAGCTTTCTTT.